These 21 T cell receptor beta chains came from one sample sequenced in a study of shared clonotypes between healthy human individuals. Measured with immunoSEQ multiplex PCR; TCRdb has only the in-frame clones, and not every one. The table lists around 700,000 clones, around 72% of them singletons. Sequencing input: memory CD4+ T cells sorted from blood. The subset was: CD45RA-negative fraction. These receptors were collected from a woman between 25 and 40 years old in good health.

This chain uses TRBV29-1 with TRBJ2-2, with 11 bases lining up with TRBD2. Germline trimming cut 4 bases from V and 5 bases from J; bases unmatched to any gene: 9. The CDR3 runs 16 residues. CDR1 SQVTM and CDR2 ANQGSEA come from the germline V gene. The CDR3 DNA is TGCAGCGTTGGAGGGCTAGCGGGAGGAGTAACCGGGGAGCTGTTTTTT. It yields the protein CSVGGLAGGVTGELFF.

This rearrangement joins TRBV7-2 to TRBJ2-7, with D possibly being TRBD1 or TRBD2 (5 bases each). CDR3 length: 12 residues. Between the trimmed V and J ends, which lost 1 base and 9 bases, there was a span of 10 bases. Germline CDR1 SGHTA, CDR2 FQGNSA. CDR3 sequence (DNA): TGTGCCAGCAGCTTAGAAAAGGGACGGCAGTACTTC. As protein: CASSLEKGRQYF.

A few counts support this clone. The chain combines TRBV28 with TRBJ1-4; possible D gene TRBD1, 6 bases. This CDR3 spans 15 amino acids. Between the trimmed V and J ends, which lost 5 bases and 5 bases, there was a span of 15 bases. CDR1 is MDHEN and CDR2 is SYDVKM in the germline V gene. The CDR3 loop is CASSPRGGPNEKLFF. Written as DNA, the CDR3 is TGTGCCAGCAGTCCCAGGGGCGGGCCCAATGAAAAACTGTTTTTT. The whole variable domain, remainder taken from reference TRBV28 and TRBJ1-4, is DVKVTQSSRYLVKRTGEKVFLECVQDMDHENMFWYRQDPGLGLRLIYFSYDVKMKEKGDIPEGYSVSREKKERFSLILESASTNQTSMYLCASSPRGGPNEKLFFGSGTQLSVL.

V and J are TRBV25-1 and TRBJ2-7, with D tentatively TRBD1 (6 bases). Germline assignment: CDR1 MGHDK and CDR2 SYGVNS. The CDR3 sequence is 14 residues long. The V end was cut by 2 bases, the J end by 4 bases, with 12 bases between. The DNA of the CDR3 is TGTGCCAGCAGTGAACCAGGGGTATCGTACGAGCAGTACTTC. Its protein is CASSEPGVSYEQYF.

The V gene is TRBV6-5, the J gene TRBJ2-7; the D is unclear. CDR1 MNHEY and CDR2 SVGAGI come from the germline V gene. CDR3 length: 11 amino acids. Between the trimmed V and J ends, which lost 6 bases and 7 bases, there was a span of 10 bases. The CDR3 DNA reads TGTGCCAGCAGGGTGCCTAAGGAGCAGTACTTC. Translation: CASRVPKEQYF.

This clone was observed a handful of times. This chain connects TRBV28 to TRBJ1-5, with 7 positions matching TRBD1. The CDR3 is 12 amino acids. Trimming took 6 bases from V and 11 from J; bases not matched to a gene: 7. Looked up from germline, CDR1 is MDHEN and CDR2 is SYDVKM. The CDR3 bases are TGTGCCAGCAGCAGGGGGATGGTGGCCCAGCATTTT. This translates into CASSRGMVAQHF.

This chain links TRBV9 with TRBJ2-7, with D perhaps matching TRBD1 (5 bases). Deletions cut 2 bases from V and 9 bases from J, with 15 bases between. This CDR3 has 13 amino acids. The germline V gene has CDR1 SGDLS and CDR2 YYNGEE. The CDR3 nucleotides read TGTGCCAGCAGCGTCGGAACAGGCCAGGGGCAGTACTTC. Encoded protein: CASSVGTGQGQYF.

This clone was seen ten or more times. The CDR3 bases are TGTGCCAGCAGCAAACTAGCGGTTCCCAACAATGAGCAGTTCTTC. Translating it yields CASSKLAVPNNEQFF. The V call is TRBV7-6, the J call TRBJ2-1; the match to TRBD2 covers 8 bases. The germline V gene has CDR1 SGHVS and CDR2 FNYEAQ. V lost 5 bases and J lost 5; bases outside the gene matches: 8. This CDR3 region has 15 residues.

The V and J genes are TRBV5-1 and TRBJ2-5; tentatively, D is TRBD2 (5 bases). Trimming shortened V by 6 bases and J by 2 bases, and 23 bases separated the two germline ends. The CDR3 is made up of 17 amino acids. Germline assignment: CDR1 SGHRS and CDR2 YFSETQ. CDR3: CASKGLLTHPGQETQYF. The CDR3, as DNA: TGCGCCAGCAAAGGTTTATTAACTCACCCGGGGCAAGAGACCCAGTACTTC.

The chain employs TRBV10-3 and TRBJ2-4, with a possible D match to TRBD1 (6 bases). Trimming took off 2 bases at V and 7 bases at J, with 15 bases between the two ends. This CDR3 comprises 15 residues. Germline values: CDR1 ENHRY, CDR2 SYGVKD. The CDR3 here is CAISEPQTGTNIQYF. Here the CDR3 DNA reads TGTGCCATCAGTGAGCCTCAGACAGGTACCAACATTCAGTACTTC.

This chain connects TRBV4-2 to TRBJ1-1; possible D gene TRBD1, 6 bases. The germline gives CDR1 LGHNA, CDR2 YNFKEQ. The CDR3 runs to 17 residues. V lost 0 bases, J lost 1 base, and 15 bases lay in between. The CDR3 loop reads CASSQESAGAGNTEAFF. Here the CDR3 DNA reads TGTGCCAGCAGCCAAGAGAGTGCAGGGGCGGGGAACACTGAAGCTTTCTTT.

The CDR3 nucleotides are TGTGCCAGCACCTCGATCCCCATGACAGGGGGGATACCATCTGGGGCCAACGTCCTGACTTTC. Amino acid sequence: CASTSIPMTGGIPSGANVLTF. This chain joins TRBV27 and TRBJ2-6; 9 positions match TRBD1. The germline CDR1 and CDR2 sequences are MNHEY and SMNVEV (reference sequence). J lost 1 base, V lost 7 bases, and 20 bases had no gene match. This CDR3 comprises 21 residues.

V usage is TRBV29-1 and J usage is TRBJ2-1, with a tentative D call TRBD2 (6 bases). Trimming took off 4 bases at V and 7 bases at J, with 17 bases between the two ends. The CDR3 runs 14 residues. Germline V lookup: CDR1 SQVTM, CDR2 ANQGSEA. CDR3 sequence reads: CSVVLAGFGNEQFF. CDR3 bases: TGCAGCGTTGTACTGGCGGGATTTGGGAATGAGCAGTTCTTC.

The rearrangement joins TRBV5-4 to TRBJ1-1, with 10 nucleotides matching TRBD1. Germline CDR1 SGHNT, CDR2 YYREEE (reference sequence). Trimming took 3 bases from V and 1 from J; bases not matched to a gene: 6. The CDR3 runs 16 residues. The DNA for the CDR3 is TGTGCCAGCAGCTCGATATGGACAGGGGGGAACACTGAAGCTTTCTTT. Its protein product is CASSSIWTGGNTEAFF.

The chain employs TRBV30 and TRBJ2-6; D is unresolved. CDR1 is GTSNPN and CDR2 is SVGIG in the germline V gene (reference sequence). Trimming took off 5 bases at V and 4 bases at J, with 6 bases between the two ends. CDR3 length equals 12 residues. CDR3 region: CAWELGANVLTF. The CDR3 region has the DNA TGTGCCTGGGAACTGGGGGCCAACGTCCTGACTTTC.

This clone appeared once. V and J are TRBV6-1 and TRBJ1-5; D not certain. V was pared by 11 bases and J by 1 base, with 12 bases between. Germline V gene data show CDR1 as MNHNS and CDR2 as SASEGT. This CDR3 has 13 amino acids. CDR3 in amino acids: CACTMGSNQPQHF. CDR3 DNA: TGTGCCTGCACGATGGGGAGCAATCAGCCCCAGCATTTT.

The genes are TRBV29-1 and TRBJ2-2; D uncertain. The germline CDR1 and CDR2 sequences are SQVTM and ANQGSEA. V lost 8 bases and J 2 bases, leaving 21 bases between the germline ends. The CDR3 spans 16 residues. The chain's CDR3 is CSNTPLRTDNTGELFF. CDR3 bases: TGCAGCAATACGCCCCTCCGCACGGATAACACCGGGGAGCTGTTTTTT.

This clone turned up a few times. The rearrangement joins TRBV28 to TRBJ1-5; D unresolved. Germline CDR1 MDHEN, CDR2 SYDVKM. The CDR3 totals 15 residues. The ends were cut back, 3 bases at V and 4 bases at J, with 13 bases in the middle. The CDR3 protein is CASSFAGGRNQPQHF. In DNA form, the CDR3 reads TGTGCCAGCAGTTTTGCTGGTGGGCGAAATCAGCCCCAGCATTTT.

V is TRBV6-5 and J is TRBJ1-4, with D unclear. Germline values: CDR1 MNHEY, CDR2 SVGAGI. With 4 bases removed from V and 0 bases from J, the gap between germline ends came to 12 bases. CDR3 size: 16 residues. The CDR3: CASSSAVGATNEKLFF. CDR3 nucleotides: TGTGCCAGCAGTTCCGCCGTGGGAGCAACTAATGAAAAACTGTTTTTT.

Concerning this clone itself: Relative to the germline gene, one junction end is altered; a read error may explain this. The CDR3 protein is CASSLDRVGANVLTF. The CDR3 DNA reads TGCGCCAGCAGTTTGGACAGGGTTGGGGCCAACGTCCTGACTTTC. The chain uses TRBV5-1 and TRBJ2-6; 8 bases fit TRBD1. CDR3 size: 15 residues. Germline V gene data show CDR1 as SGHRS and CDR2 as YFSETQ.

The chain joins TRBV5-1 to TRBJ1-2, with D maybe TRBD1 (6 bases). V was shortened by 0 bases and J by 2 bases, with 11 bases between the two germline ends. The CDR3 is 15 amino acids. Germline CDR1 SGHRS, CDR2 YFSETQ. The CDR3 sequence is CASSLEGGENYGYTF. The CDR3, as DNA: TGCGCCAGCAGCTTGGAGGGGGGTGAGAACTATGGCTACACCTTC.